This TCR beta chain was sequenced for a study of shared clonotypes between healthy human individuals. Repertoires were generated with immunoSEQ multiplex PCR, while TCRdb's copy carries only in-frame clones and drops some. Here the sample spans 2,500,000 or so clones, approximately 90% being singletons. The CDR3 loop spans 14 amino acids. The germline V and J ends were trimmed by 7 bases and 1 base, with 13 bases remaining between them. CDR1 is MNHEY, CDR2 SVGAGI, per germline. The sequencing sample was made of naive CD4+ T cells sorted from blood. Subset meaning: CD45RA+ positively selected. The V call is TRBV6-5, the J call TRBJ1-1, with D perhaps TRBD1 (6 bases). The sequence was collected from a young man in good health. The CDR3 region is CASIRAGANTEAFF. The CDR3 DNA reads as TGTGCCAGCATACGCGCGGGGGCGAACACTGAAGCTTTCTTT.